Shown below are 18 T cell receptor beta chains from a single sample sequenced in a study of regulatory T cells in long-lasting Graves disease. HTBI primers from iRepertoire and Arm-PCR of CDR3 regions yielded the TCR beta libraries. TCRdb redid the calling of the multiplex PCR reads with MiXCR, one entry per CDR3 protein. The sample lists hundreds of thousands of distinct CDR3 sequences; 20% to 25% were seen once. Indicated time point: persistent/refractory GD, antithyroid drugs over 5 years with positive TRAb. Generation of the TCR library employed RNA extracted from PBMCs. The material was peripheral blood mononuclear cells (PBMCs), obtained when the disease was refractory, from a patient treated with antithyroid drugs. These receptor sequences come from a female donor with Graves disease.

This clonotype was observed many times. The chain joins TRBV7-2 to TRBJ2-7; 15 positions match TRBD2. Germline loops: CDR1 SGHTA, CDR2 FQGNSA. The CDR3 runs 17 residues. V trimming: 3 bases; J trimming: 3 bases; junction bases outside the gene matches: 6. The CDR3 loop is CASSFVGLAGGDYEQYF. The CDR3 coding sequence is TGTGCCAGCAGCTTTGTGGGACTAGCGGGAGGAGACTACGAGCAGTACTTC.

This clonotype was seen repeatedly, ten times or more. CDR3 sequence reads: CASSTTGTGWETQYF. For the CDR3, the DNA is TGTGCCAGCAGCACAACCGGGACAGGGTGGGAGACCCAGTACTTC. The chain is built from TRBV7-6 and TRBJ2-5; 9 bases fit TRBD1. The V gene's germline CDR1 is SGHVS and CDR2 FNYEAQ. The CDR3 is 15 amino acids. Trimming at V came to 5 bases and at J to 5 bases, leaving 9 bases not matched to a gene.

This clonotype is a singleton in its sample. V usage is TRBV24-1 and J usage is TRBJ2-1; 13 bases line up with TRBD2. V lost 7 bases, J lost 6 bases, and 5 bases stayed unmatched. The CDR3 totals 15 residues. Germline-derived CDR1 and CDR2 are KGHDR and SFDVKD. In DNA, the CDR3 is TGTGCCACCAGCACCAGGACTAGCGGGAGCAATGAGCAGTTCTTC. Its protein is CATSTRTSGSNEQFF.

As to this clonotype: A single base separates this from a much larger clone, so it may be a read error. The chain couples TRBV2 to TRBJ2-5; tentative D call: TRBD2 (6 bases). CDR3 size: 14 residues. Germline CDR1 is SNHLY and CDR2 is FYNNEI. Trimming shortened V by 6 bases and J by 7 bases, and 18 bases separated the two germline ends. The DNA for the CDR3 is TGTGCCAGCAGCCTCAGGACTAAAGAAGGGACCCAGTACTTC. It codes for CASSLRTKEGTQYF.

This clonotype has at least ten counts. V is TRBV4-2 and J is TRBJ2-4; 9 nucleotides agree with TRBD1. With 1 base clipped from V and 9 bases from J, the junction kept 10 bases outside the gene matches. Germline CDR1 is LGHNA and CDR2 is YNFKEQ. This CDR3 has 16 amino acids. The CDR3 DNA sequence: TGTGCCAGCAGCCAAGGGACAGGGGCCTGGGGGACCATTCAGTACTTC. This translates into CASSQGTGAWGTIQYF.

This clonotype was picked up a small number of times. Here the CDR3 reads CSASWFGGTGGAYEQYF. CDR3 DNA sequence: TGCAGTGCTAGTTGGTTCGGGGGGACAGGGGGCGCGTACGAGCAGTACTTC. V and J are TRBV20-1 and TRBJ2-7; 12 nucleotides match TRBD1. The germline V gene encodes CDR1 DFQATT and CDR2 SNEGSKA (reference sequence). V lost 3 bases, J lost 4 bases, and 13 bases stayed unmatched. The CDR3 totals 17 residues.

This chain joins TRBV7-2 and TRBJ1-6; possible D gene TRBD1, 6 bases. CDR1 and CDR2 from the germline V gene are SGHTA and FQGNSA. The CDR3 extends over 17 amino acids. The V and J ends lost 5 bases and 7 bases respectively, with 21 bases between them. CDR3 DNA sequence: TGTGCCAGCAGCCCTCGCTGGGGGGGCGGGGAGAATTCACCCCTCCACTTT. Its translation: CASSPRWGGGENSPLHF.

This clonotype was observed a handful of times. V and J are TRBV19 and TRBJ1-1; D remains unclear. V gave up 5 bases and J gave up 5 bases, with 15 bases separating them. CDR3 length equals 14 residues. CDR1 LNHDA and CDR2 SQIVND come from the germline V gene (reference sequence). As DNA, the CDR3 is TGTGCCAGTAGTGCGACGACGGGCCGGACTGAAGCTTTCTTT. It encodes CASSATTGRTEAFF.

This clonotype is a singleton in its sample. This rearrangement joins TRBV5-1 to TRBJ1-2; TRBD1 matches 7 bases. The CDR3 is 17 residues long. Trimming cost V 5 bases and J 4 bases; bases outside gene matches: 17. The germline V gene encodes CDR1 SGHRS and CDR2 YFSETQ. This CDR3 is CASSSPGQPDTAYGYTF. CDR3 sequence (DNA): TGCGCCAGCAGTTCCCCGGGACAGCCTGACACGGCCTATGGCTACACCTTC.

Many counts were recorded for this clonotype. The chain recombines TRBV7-2 with TRBJ1-2; D might be TRBD1 (5 bases). Deletions cut 0 bases from V and 6 bases from J, with 17 bases between. The germline V gene encodes CDR1 SGHTA and CDR2 FQGNSA. The CDR3 runs to 16 residues. CDR3 sequence: CASSLAWGGDANGYTF. CDR3 in DNA: TGTGCCAGCAGCTTAGCGTGGGGGGGAGATGCGAATGGCTACACCTTC. Full variable domain (rest looked up from reference TRBV7-2 and TRBJ1-2): GAGVSQSPSNKVTEKGKDVELRCDPISGHTALYWYRQSLGQGLEFLIYFQGNSAPDKSGLPSDRFSAERTGGSVSTLTIQRTQQEDSAVYLCASSLAWGGDANGYTFGSGTRLTVV.

V usage is TRBV6-1 and J usage is TRBJ2-7, with 7 bases that match TRBD1. The CDR3 sequence is 13 residues long. Germline V lookup: CDR1 MNHNS, CDR2 SASEGT. Losses at the gene ends were 7 bases for V and 4 bases for J; bases not matched to a gene: 7. The CDR3 DNA follows: TGTGCCAGCACCTCAGGACAGGTATACGAGCAGTACTTC. This encodes CASTSGQVYEQYF.

With respect to this clonotype: A much larger clone sits a single nucleotide away, making a read error possible. No conserved phenylalanine or tryptophan ends this CDR3, so it is likely a read error. This chain connects TRBV6-1 to TRBJ2-7; 12 nucleotides agree with TRBD2. This CDR3 comprises 16 residues. J lost 4 bases, V lost 5 bases, and 9 bases had no gene match. Germline V lookup: CDR1 MNHNS, CDR2 SASEGT. The CDR3 here is CASSIQATSGGYEQYS. The DNA for the CDR3 is TGTGCCAGCAGTATACAGGCGACTAGCGGGGGTTACGAGCAGTACTCC.

This rearrangement joins TRBV5-1 to TRBJ1-6; D unclear. The CDR3 extends over 14 amino acids. The V end lost 0 bases, the J end lost 7 bases, and 8 bases lay between the germline ends. Germline CDR1 SGHRS, CDR2 YFSETQ. This chain's CDR3 is CASSLEGENSPLHF. Written as DNA, the CDR3 is TGCGCCAGCAGCTTGGAAGGAGAGAATTCACCCCTCCACTTT.

This clonotype was observed a handful of times. The genes are TRBV7-3 and TRBJ2-7; 9 bases map to TRBD1. Germline assignment: CDR1 SGHTA and CDR2 FQGTGA. The CDR3 extends over 14 amino acids. Losses at the gene ends were 3 bases for V and 6 bases for J; bases not matched to a gene: 6. The CDR3 bases are TGTGCCAGCAGCTTGGGACAGGGATCTAGCGAGCAGTACTTC. This sequence encodes CASSLGQGSSEQYF.

This sequence joins TRBV7-9 and TRBJ1-5; D not resolved. Trimming left V 5 bases short and J 3 bases short, with 14 bases between. Germline loops: CDR1 SEHNR, CDR2 FQNEAQ (reference sequence). The CDR3 consists of 15 residues. CDR3 amino acids: CASSPSTGYNQPQHF. As DNA, the CDR3 is TGTGCCAGCAGCCCTTCGACTGGATACAATCAGCCCCAGCATTTT. The entire variable domain, with the rest obtained from reference TRBV7-9 and TRBJ1-5, is as follows: DTGVSQNPRHKITKRGQNVTFRCDPISEHNRLYWYRQTLGQGPEFLTYFQNEAQLEKSRLLSDRFSAERPKGSFSTLEIQRTEQGDSAMYLCASSPSTGYNQPQHFGDGTRLSIL.

This clonotype was counted a few times. CDR3 loop: CASSHARRAEKLFF. The CDR3 region has the DNA TGTGCCAGCAGCCACGCACGCAGGGCGGAAAAACTGTTTTTT. The gene calls are TRBV7-9 and TRBJ1-4; D might be TRBD1 (5 bases). Germline CDR1 is SEHNR and CDR2 is FQNEAQ (reference sequence). The CDR3 runs to 14 residues. V was pared by 5 bases and J by 8 bases, with 15 bases between.

A remark on this clonotype: This may be a read error, as it is one base from a much larger clone. The J gene is TRBJ2-5, the V gene TRBV19; weak D call: TRBD2 (6 bases). Germline V CDR1 and CDR2: LNHDA, SQIVND (reference sequence). This CDR3 is 14 amino acids long. In DNA form, the CDR3 reads TGTACCAGTAGTGCTCGGACTATTCAAGAGACCCAGTACTTC. Translated: CTSSARTIQETQYF. Combining the CDR3 with reference TRBV19 and TRBJ2-5 gives the whole variable domain DGGITQSPKYLFRKEGQNVTLSCEQNLNHDAMYWYRQDPGQGLRLIYYSQIVNDFQKGDIAEGYSVSREKKESFPLTVTSAQKNPTAFYLCTSSARTIQETQYFGPGTRLLVL.

This clonotype was recorded a few times. The chain uses TRBV20-1 and TRBJ1-6; a possible D gene is TRBD1 (6 bases). Trimming removed 1 base from V and 3 bases from J, with 13 bases in between. The germline gives CDR1 DFQATT, CDR2 SNEGSKA (reference sequence). The CDR3 extends over 16 amino acids. The CDR3 nucleotides read TGCAGTGCTAGAGCGGTGGGGGCTAGCTATAATTCACCCCTCCACTTT. It encodes CSARAVGASYNSPLHF.